The 28 T cell receptor beta chains given below trace back to one sample, sequenced in a study of shared clonotypes between healthy human individuals. Sequenced by immunoSEQ multiplex PCR; TCRdb stores in-frame clones only, minus some. The sample lists hundreds of thousands of clones, more than 85% occurring once. CD45RO-negative, CCR7-selected cells formed the naive CD8 fraction, which excluded terminally differentiated effector memory CD45RA+ cells. Material for sequencing was naive CD8+ T cells sorted from blood. These TCRs come from a man aged 25-45 years in good health.

The CDR3, as DNA: TGCGCCAGCAGCCAACCCAGGGCGGAGACCCAGTACTTC. This codes for CASSQPRAETQYF. The V and J genes are TRBV4-1 and TRBJ2-5; D perhaps matches TRBD1 (5 bases). CDR1 is MGHRA and CDR2 is YSYEKL in the germline V gene. The V and J ends lost 2 bases and 5 bases respectively, with 9 bases between them. The CDR3 has 13 amino acids.

CDR3 DNA: TGTGCCAGCAGCGTAGGGAGGGGTTCTAATCAGGAGTTGGATACGCAGTATTTT. It is translated as CASSVGRGSNQELDTQYF. The chain combines TRBV9 with TRBJ2-3; the D gene is possibly TRBD2 (6 bases). This CDR3 is 18 amino acids long. Germline-derived CDR1 and CDR2 are SGDLS and YYNGEE. V lost 0 bases and J lost 6, with 23 bases in between.

This clone is a singleton in its sample. The rearrangement uses TRBV25-1 and TRBJ2-1; no clear D gene. The V and J ends lost 5 bases and 1 base respectively, with 12 bases between them. This CDR3 region has 15 residues. Germline V CDR1 and CDR2: MGHDK, SYGVNS. This CDR3 is CASSSGSSSYNEQFF. DNA for the CDR3: TGTGCCAGCAGTTCGGGTAGTAGTTCCTACAATGAGCAGTTCTTC.

The chain carries TRBV6-1 and TRBJ2-7; 7 bases agree with TRBD1. The CDR3 is 13 amino acids. The V and J ends lost 4 bases and 4 bases, in that order; junction bases with no gene match: 4. From germline, CDR1 is MNHNS and CDR2 SASEGT. The CDR3 reads CASSVGQSYEQYF. CDR3 bases: TGTGCCAGCAGTGTGGGACAGTCATACGAGCAGTACTTC.

Comment on this clone: The same CDR3 arises from other DNA sequences in this sample as well. V gene TRBV27 combines with J gene TRBJ2-7, with 10 bases fitting TRBD1. V dropped 6 bases and J dropped 2; count of bases not matched to a gene: 4. The germline V gene has CDR1 MNHEY and CDR2 SMNVEV (reference sequence). This CDR3 is built from 14 residues. CDR3 protein: CASRPGQGTYEQYF. DNA for the CDR3: TGTGCCAGCAGACCGGGACAGGGGACCTACGAGCAGTACTTC.

The chain joins TRBV4-1 to TRBJ1-1; 7 bases agree with TRBD1. V was pared by 4 bases and J by 4 bases, with 6 bases of the junction left unmatched. The CDR3 loop spans 14 amino acids. The germline gives CDR1 MGHRA, CDR2 YSYEKL. This CDR3 reads CASSPRQGGTEAFF. In DNA, the CDR3 is TGCGCCAGCAGCCCTCGACAGGGAGGCACTGAAGCTTTCTTT.

Concerning this clone: Germline is not matched at one junction end, which may reflect a read error. The rearrangement links TRBV19 to TRBJ2-7; 11 nucleotides line up with TRBD1. Per germline, CDR1 LNHDA and CDR2 SQIVND (reference sequence). This CDR3 region has 15 residues. The CDR3 is CASTIRTGGAYEQYF. CDR3 bases: TGTGCCAGTACTATACGGACAGGGGGCGCCTACGAGCAGTACTTC.

The chain links TRBV7-6 to TRBJ2-1, with a tentative D call TRBD2 (6 bases). Germline CDR1 reads SGHVS; CDR2 reads FNYEAQ. Trimming stripped 5 bases from V and 9 bases from J, with 14 bases between. The CDR3 is made up of 13 amino acids. CDR3 sequence: CASSLGLLFEQFF. CDR3 nucleotide sequence: TGTGCCAGCAGCCTTGGACTATTGTTTGAGCAGTTCTTC.

The chain employs TRBV5-1 and TRBJ1-4, with TRBD1 as a possible D gene (5 bases). The germline V gene encodes CDR1 SGHRS and CDR2 YFSETQ. The CDR3 spans 15 residues. V lost 0 bases to trimming and J lost 7 bases, with 13 bases between them. The CDR3 DNA reads TGCGCCAGCAGCTTGGGATTGGGGCGAATTGAAAAACTGTTTTTT. Translation gives CASSLGLGRIEKLFF.

The rearrangement joins TRBV27 to TRBJ2-2; D call uncertain. The germline V gene has CDR1 MNHEY and CDR2 SMNVEV (reference sequence). This CDR3 comprises 13 residues. Trimming removed 5 bases at V and 5 bases at J, with 9 bases between. CDR3 sequence reads: CASSPGRTGELFF. The CDR3 region has the DNA TGTGCCAGCAGTCCCGGCAGGACCGGGGAGCTGTTTTTT.

V and J are TRBV4-1 and TRBJ2-2; TRBD1 aligns across 7 bases. This CDR3 is built from 13 residues. The V and J ends lost 5 bases and 9 bases, in that order; junction bases with no gene match: 6. Per germline, CDR1 MGHRA and CDR2 YSYEKL. CDR3 in amino acids: CASSSPGGRELFF. The CDR3 nucleotides read TGCGCCAGCAGCTCCCCAGGGGGACGGGAGCTGTTTTTT.

The V gene is TRBV7-9, the J gene TRBJ1-1; a weak D match, TRBD1 (5 bases). Trimming pared 5 bases from V and 1 base from J, leaving 17 bases between. CDR3 length: 16 residues. CDR1 and CDR2 (germline): SEHNR, FQNEAQ (reference sequence). As DNA, the CDR3 is TGTGCCAGCAGCAGAACCGCGACTGACAGGAACACTGAAGCTTTCTTT. Protein sequence: CASSRTATDRNTEAFF.

The chain has TRBV7-9 and TRBJ1-3, with D possibly being TRBD1 (5 bases). Germline V gene sequence: CDR1 SEHNR, CDR2 FQNEAQ (reference sequence). This CDR3 is built from 13 residues. V was shortened by 4 bases and J by 2 bases, with 6 bases between the two germline ends. As DNA, the CDR3 is TGTGCCAGCAGCTCGGGGGCTGGAAACACCATATATTTT. As protein: CASSSGAGNTIYF.

This rearrangement joins TRBV28 to TRBJ1-1, with D maybe TRBD1 (5 bases). V was shortened by 6 bases and J by 1 base, with 9 bases between the two germline ends. Germline CDR1 is MDHEN and CDR2 is SYDVKM. This CDR3 contains 13 residues. Written as DNA, the CDR3 is TGTGCCAGCAGGGGGGACGGGAACACTGAAGCTTTCTTT. It codes for CASRGDGNTEAFF.

The chain couples TRBV29-1 to TRBJ2-4; 8 bases fit TRBD1. The CDR3 has 12 amino acids. The V segment lost 8 bases and the J segment 7 bases; nucleotides outside the gene matches: 7. Germline lookup yields CDR1 SQVTM and CDR2 ANQGSEA. CDR3 sequence: CSQLTGENIQYF. CDR3 in DNA: TGCAGCCAGCTGACAGGGGAGAACATTCAGTACTTC.

The rearrangement uses TRBV21-1 and TRBJ2-2; the table assigns TRBD1, which was not confirmed against the DNA. TRBV21-1 is noted as a pseudogene. The CDR3 covers 13 residues. The CDR3 bases are TGTGCCAGCAGCCTACAGGGAACCGGGGAGCTGTTTTTT. Its protein product is CASSLQGTGELFF.

The V call is TRBV4-3, the J call TRBJ1-2; TRBD1 aligns across 7 bases. V trimming: 1 base; J trimming: 5 bases; junction bases outside the gene matches: 13. Germline values: CDR1 LGHNA, CDR2 YSLEER. The CDR3 contains 17 residues. The DNA for the CDR3 is TGCGCCAGCAGCCAAGGGATTGACGAGGGGGCAGGGTATGGCTACACCTTC. This gives the protein CASSQGIDEGAGYGYTF.

The chain links TRBV4-1 to TRBJ2-7; 8 bases fit TRBD2. The CDR3 runs 16 residues. J lost 0 bases, V lost 1 base, and 5 bases had no gene match. CDR1 MGHRA and CDR2 YSYEKL come from the germline V gene. The CDR3 DNA reads as TGCGCCAGCAGCCAAGCCGCGGGGGGTCCCTCCTACGAGCAGTACTTC. It is translated as CASSQAAGGPSYEQYF.

The chain has TRBV7-2 and TRBJ2-7; unclear D gene. There are 14 residues in the CDR3. The V gene lost 3 bases and the J gene lost 0 bases, with 9 bases spanning the gap. Germline assignment: CDR1 SGHTA and CDR2 FQGNSA. CDR3 DNA sequence: TGTGCCAGCAGCTTTGGGATGAGCTCCTACGAGCAGTACTTC. Protein product: CASSFGMSSYEQYF. Combining the CDR3 with reference TRBV7-2 and TRBJ2-7 gives the whole variable domain GAGVSQSPSNKVTEKGKDVELRCDPISGHTALYWYRQSLGQGLEFLIYFQGNSAPDKSGLPSDRFSAERTGGSVSTLTIQRTQQEDSAVYLCASSFGMSSYEQYFGPGTRLTVT.

The rearrangement uses TRBV27 and TRBJ2-5, with 10 bases fitting TRBD1. The germline V gene encodes CDR1 MNHEY and CDR2 SMNVEV (reference sequence). The CDR3 covers 18 residues. J was trimmed by 5 bases and V by 6 bases; bases with no gene match: 18. DNA of the CDR3: TGTGCCAGCAGCTTACTCGGGACAGGGGATATCAGTAAGGAGACCCAGTACTTC. It yields the protein CASSLLGTGDISKETQYF.

Here the CDR3 reads CASSIGKHNEQFF. The CDR3 DNA sequence: TGTGCCAGCAGCATCGGGAAGCACAATGAGCAGTTCTTC. This chain connects TRBV11-3 to TRBJ2-1, with a tentative D call TRBD2 (5 bases). V shed 5 bases and J shed 5 bases, with 10 bases lying between them. The CDR3 sequence is 13 residues long. The germline gives CDR1 SGHNT, CDR2 YENEEA.

The rearrangement links TRBV9 to TRBJ2-3, with D possibly matching TRBD2 (5 bases). Germline lookup yields CDR1 SGDLS and CDR2 YYNGEE. The CDR3 covers 15 residues. V was pared by 2 bases and J by 2 bases, with 12 bases between. This CDR3 reads CASSVTSQSTDTQYF. The CDR3 DNA sequence: TGTGCCAGCAGCGTCACTAGTCAGTCCACAGATACGCAGTATTTT.

The chain links TRBV7-9 to TRBJ2-6, with 9 bases that match TRBD1. The germline gives CDR1 SEHNR, CDR2 FQNEAQ (reference sequence). Losses at the gene ends were 4 bases for V and 2 bases for J; bases not matched to a gene: 3. The CDR3 length is 16 residues. CDR3 protein: CASSWDRDAGANVLTF. In DNA form, the CDR3 reads TGTGCCAGCAGCTGGGACAGGGACGCTGGGGCCAACGTCCTGACTTTC.

The chain has TRBV6-5 and TRBJ2-7; D uncertain. The V end was cut by 5 bases, the J end by 0 bases, with 8 bases between. Germline values: CDR1 MNHEY, CDR2 SVGAGI. The CDR3 loop spans 13 amino acids. CDR3 in amino acids: CASSLSGSYEQYF. The DNA for the CDR3 is TGTGCCAGCAGTCTTTCTGGCTCCTACGAGCAGTACTTC.

This chain links TRBV7-9 with TRBJ2-7; no reliable D call. The V gene's germline CDR1 is SEHNR and CDR2 FQNEAQ (reference sequence). CDR3 size: 12 residues. Trimming took off 1 base at V and 4 bases at J, with 5 bases between the two ends. Here the CDR3 DNA reads TGTGCCAGCAGCTTAGATGAGTACGAGCAGTACTTC. It is translated as CASSLDEYEQYF.

The sample holds a few counts of this clone. The chain has TRBV7-7 and TRBJ2-1, with no clear D. This CDR3 is built from 13 residues. Germline CDR1 reads SSHAT; CDR2 reads FNYEAQ (reference sequence). With 5 bases removed from V and 5 bases from J, the gap between germline ends came to 10 bases. CDR3 nucleotide sequence: TGTGCCAGCAGCCCCTCGATAGACAATGAGCAGTTCTTC. It codes for CASSPSIDNEQFF. Complete variable domain (other parts from reference TRBV7-7 and TRBJ2-1): GAGVSQSPRYKVTKRGQDVTLRCDPISSHATLYWYQQALGQGPEFLTYFNYEAQPDKSGLPSDRFSAERPEGSISTLTIQRTEQRDSAMYRCASSPSIDNEQFFGPGTRLTVL.

Remarks on this clone: The sample has other DNA sequences that encode this CDR3 too. The V and J genes are TRBV27 and TRBJ2-7; maybe TRBD2 (6 bases). V was trimmed by 5 bases and J by 3 bases, leaving 11 bases between them. Germline V lookup: CDR1 MNHEY, CDR2 SMNVEV (reference sequence). The CDR3 contains 13 residues. The CDR3 bases are TGTGCCAGCAGTCCCGGGACTTACTACGAGCAGTACTTC. Protein product: CASSPGTYYEQYF.

The chain's CDR3 is CASSPGDTEAFF. CDR3 bases: TGTGCCAGTAGTCCGGGGGATACTGAAGCTTTCTTT. The chain employs TRBV19 and TRBJ1-1; weak D call: TRBD1 (5 bases). The germline V gene encodes CDR1 LNHDA and CDR2 SQIVND (reference sequence). The CDR3 extends over 12 amino acids. V dropped 5 bases and J dropped 5 bases, with 9 bases sitting between them. The whole variable domain, filled in from reference TRBV19 and TRBJ1-1, reads DGGITQSPKYLFRKEGQNVTLSCEQNLNHDAMYWYRQDPGQGLRLIYYSQIVNDFQKGDIAEGYSVSREKKESFPLTVTSAQKNPTAFYLCASSPGDTEAFFGQGTRLTVV.